Listed here are 29 T cell receptor beta chains from one sample, sequenced in a study of blood T cell repertoires in COVID-19. TCRdb keeps only in-frame clones here, not all; method: immunoSEQ multiplex PCR. Here the sample spans 140,000 to 150,000 clones, 80% to 90% being singletons. The sequenced sample was peripheral blood. The receptors stem from a young man with COVID-19, enrolled during active disease.

The V gene is TRBV5-1, the J gene TRBJ2-7; 8 bases line up with TRBD2. The CDR3 has 13 amino acids. Germline values: CDR1 SGHRS, CDR2 YFSETQ. Trimming took 5 bases from V and 2 from J; bases not matched to a gene: 3. CDR3 region: CASRAGEPYEQYF. CDR3 in DNA: TGCGCCAGCAGAGCGGGAGAACCCTACGAGCAGTACTTC.

The gene calls are TRBV6-2 or TRBV6-3 and TRBJ2-1, with D uncertain. Germline-derived CDR1 and CDR2 are MNHEY and SVGEGT. Trimming shortened V by 2 bases and J by 4 bases, and 12 bases separated the two germline ends. This CDR3 is built from 15 residues. CDR3 sequence reads: CASSYHVKPYNEQFF. The CDR3 bases are TGTGCCAGCAGTTACCATGTAAAGCCATACAATGAGCAGTTCTTC.

V is TRBV15 and J is TRBJ2-1, with 10 bases that match TRBD2. CDR1 LNHNV and CDR2 YYDKDF come from the germline V gene (reference sequence). Trimming cost V 3 bases and J 8 bases; bases outside gene matches: 7. This CDR3 comprises 15 residues. For the CDR3, the DNA is TGTGCCACCAGCAGCTTCGGGACTAGCGTCGATGAGCAGTTCTTC. Its protein is CATSSFGTSVDEQFF.

About this clone: Distinct nucleotide sequences in the sample also encode this CDR3. This rearrangement joins TRBV9 to TRBJ2-7, with TRBD2 as a possible D gene (5 bases). The V and J ends lost 0 bases and 0 bases respectively, with 7 bases between them. The CDR3 length is 14 residues. Germline values: CDR1 SGDLS, CDR2 YYNGEE. CDR3 region: CASSVGGSSYEQYF. CDR3 DNA: TGTGCCAGCAGCGTAGGAGGGAGCTCCTACGAGCAGTACTTC. Variable domain in full (rest from reference TRBV9 and TRBJ2-7): DSGVTQTPKHLITATGQRVTLRCSPRSGDLSVYWYQQSLDQGLQFLIQYYNGEERAKGNILERFSAQQFPDLHSELNLSSLELGDSALYFCASSVGGSSYEQYFGPGTRLTVT.

The CDR3 DNA follows: TGTGCCAGTCGAGCTACTAATCTTAGACAGGGGGCGTCCTACGAGCAGTACTTC. Protein sequence: CASRATNLRQGASYEQYF. This chain connects TRBV19 to TRBJ2-7, with 10 bases fitting TRBD1. Trimming at V came to 8 bases and at J to 1 base, leaving 17 bases not matched to a gene. Germline assignment: CDR1 LNHDA and CDR2 SQIVND (reference sequence). This CDR3 region has 18 residues.

This chain links TRBV9 with TRBJ2-7; the match to TRBD2 covers 12 bases. This CDR3 has 16 amino acids. CDR1 is SGDLS and CDR2 is YYNGEE in the germline V gene. The V segment lost 3 bases and the J segment 0 bases; nucleotides outside the gene matches: 4. CDR3 sequence reads: CASSGGLAGNSYEQYF. For the CDR3, the DNA is TGTGCCAGCAGCGGCGGACTAGCGGGGAACTCCTACGAGCAGTACTTC. Full variable domain (rest looked up from reference TRBV9 and TRBJ2-7): DSGVTQTPKHLITATGQRVTLRCSPRSGDLSVYWYQQSLDQGLQFLIQYYNGEERAKGNILERFSAQQFPDLHSELNLSSLELGDSALYFCASSGGLAGNSYEQYFGPGTRLTVT.

The gene calls are TRBV11-2 and TRBJ1-5; tentatively, D is TRBD1 (6 bases). With 3 bases removed from V and 5 bases from J, the gap between germline ends came to 14 bases. Germline V gives CDR1 SGHAT, CDR2 FQNNGV. The CDR3 spans 15 residues. The CDR3 protein is CASSLSGVGDQPQHF. The CDR3 nucleotides read TGTGCCAGCAGCTTGTCAGGGGTGGGTGATCAGCCCCAGCATTTT.

The chain recombines TRBV27 with TRBJ1-5, with 11 bases identical to TRBD1. Germline V lookup: CDR1 MNHEY, CDR2 SMNVEV (reference sequence). There are 17 residues in the CDR3. V lost 5 bases, J lost 0 bases, and 6 bases stayed unmatched. The CDR3 spells CASSRTGGAFSNQPQHF. For the CDR3, the DNA is TGTGCCAGCAGTAGGACAGGGGGCGCATTTAGCAATCAGCCCCAGCATTTT.

In its sample, this clone was seen a few times. The chain has TRBV5-6 and TRBJ2-1, with 9 bases fitting TRBD2. Trimming removed 2 bases from V and 6 bases from J; junction bases left unmatched: 6. Germline V gene sequence: CDR1 SGHDT, CDR2 YYEEEE. CDR3 length: 15 residues. This chain's CDR3 is CASSFGGRAGNEQFF. Written as DNA, the CDR3 is TGTGCCAGCAGCTTTGGCGGGAGGGCCGGCAATGAGCAGTTCTTC.

This clone was seen more than once but under ten times. V usage is TRBV7-9 and J usage is TRBJ1-6; D is undetermined. Trimming cost V 3 bases and J 3 bases, with 3 bases left between them. The length of the CDR3 is 13 residues. In germline, CDR1 is SEHNR, CDR2 FQNEAQ (reference sequence). The CDR3 here is CASSFLYNSPLHF. The CDR3 DNA reads as TGTGCCAGCAGCTTCCTCTATAATTCACCCCTCCACTTT.

The rearrangement joins TRBV6-5 to TRBJ2-2; no firm D call. The V end was cut by 3 bases, the J end by 0 bases, with 11 bases between. CDR1 is MNHEY and CDR2 is SVGAGI in the germline V gene. The CDR3 is 16 residues long. The chain's CDR3 is CASSYTVFPNTGELFF. The CDR3 region has the DNA TGTGCCAGCAGTTATACTGTCTTTCCGAACACCGGGGAGCTGTTTTTT.

This chain joins TRBV11-2 and TRBJ2-3; D may be TRBD2 (5 bases). The CDR3 extends over 15 amino acids. The V end was cut by 5 bases, the J end by 6 bases, with 18 bases between. CDR1 and CDR2 from the germline V gene are SGHAT and FQNNGV. The CDR3 DNA sequence: TGTGCCAGCAGCCCTACTAGTGTGAGGGTGGATACGCAGTATTTT. Its translation: CASSPTSVRVDTQYF.

The CDR3 region has the DNA TGTGCCAGAAACACAGGGGCCCACACTGAAGCTTTCTTT. Translating it yields CARNTGAHTEAFF. The rearrangement links TRBV25-1 to TRBJ1-1; 7 bases are a match to TRBD1. The CDR3 loop spans 13 amino acids. The V gene end was trimmed by 9 bases and the J gene end by 3 bases; junction bases not matched to a gene: 7. The V gene's germline CDR1 is MGHDK and CDR2 SYGVNS.

The chain couples TRBV2 to TRBJ2-1; D is possibly TRBD2 (6 bases). Germline V gene lookup returns CDR1 SNHLY and CDR2 FYNNEI. The CDR3 spans 15 residues. Trimming stripped 5 bases from V and 0 bases from J, with 11 bases between. CDR3 protein: CASSIRLGSYNEQFF. CDR3 nucleotide sequence: TGTGCCAGCAGTATAAGACTAGGCTCCTACAATGAGCAGTTCTTC.

The V and J genes are TRBV30 and TRBJ2-7; 11 nucleotides line up with TRBD2. V shed 5 bases, J shed 4 bases, and the junction held 7 bases outside the gene matches. CDR1 is GTSNPN and CDR2 is SVGIG in the germline V gene (reference sequence). CDR3 length equals 14 residues. The CDR3 loop reads CAWARLAGTYEQYF. In DNA form, the CDR3 reads TGTGCCTGGGCCCGACTAGCGGGAACTTACGAGCAGTACTTC.

The chain is built from TRBV9 and TRBJ2-1, with 13 positions matching TRBD2. V shed 4 bases, J shed 6 bases, and the junction held 7 bases outside the gene matches. The germline V gene has CDR1 SGDLS and CDR2 YYNGEE. The CDR3 is 16 residues long. CDR3 in amino acids: CASSPWTSGRINEQFF. The CDR3 DNA reads TGTGCCAGCAGCCCTTGGACTAGCGGGAGAATCAATGAGCAGTTCTTC.

The V gene is TRBV28, the J gene TRBJ1-1, with D possibly being TRBD1 (5 bases). V lost 2 bases and J lost 0, with 7 bases in between. Per germline, CDR1 MDHEN and CDR2 SYDVKM. CDR3 length: 14 residues. CDR3 in DNA: TGTGCCAGCAGTTTAGGGACTATGAACACTGAAGCTTTCTTT. Protein product: CASSLGTMNTEAFF.

J is TRBJ2-7 and V is TRBV6-6, with 10 nucleotides matching TRBD1. The germline V gene has CDR1 MNHNY and CDR2 SVGAGI (reference sequence). J lost 6 bases, V lost 7 bases, and 3 bases had no gene match. The CDR3 covers 12 residues. The CDR3 is CASIGQGGEQYF. The CDR3 coding sequence is TGTGCCAGCATCGGACAGGGGGGCGAGCAGTACTTC.

The V call is TRBV19, the J call TRBJ2-7; 11 positions agree with TRBD1. Germline V gives CDR1 LNHDA, CDR2 SQIVND (reference sequence). V lost 1 base to trimming and J lost 3 bases; unmatched junction nucleotides: 2. The CDR3 is made up of 15 amino acids. The CDR3 here is CASSIVGTGGYEQYF. CDR3 coding DNA: TGTGCCAGTAGTATAGTAGGGACAGGGGGCTACGAGCAGTACTTC.

CDR3 in amino acids: CASSLAGILSYNEQFF. CDR3 bases: TGTGCCAGCAGTTTGGCCGGGATCCTCTCCTACAATGAGCAGTTCTTC. J is TRBJ2-1 and V is TRBV27; D may be TRBD2 (5 bases). In germline, CDR1 is MNHEY, CDR2 SMNVEV (reference sequence). The V and J ends lost 3 bases and 0 bases respectively, with 12 bases between them. This CDR3 has 16 amino acids.

The chain combines TRBV30 with TRBJ2-7, with 12 nucleotides matching TRBD2. With 1 base clipped from V and 4 bases from J, the junction kept 11 bases outside the gene matches. Per the germline V gene, CDR1 is GTSNPN and CDR2 is SVGIG (reference sequence). The CDR3 spans 17 residues. CDR3 sequence reads: CAWSGASGRARGYEQYF. The CDR3 DNA follows: TGTGCCTGGAGTGGCGCTAGCGGGAGGGCGAGGGGGTACGAGCAGTACTTC.

This chain links TRBV7-2 with TRBJ2-7, with D maybe TRBD1 (5 bases). The CDR3 has 15 residues. Per germline, CDR1 SGHTA and CDR2 FQGNSA. Trimming removed 6 bases from V and 3 bases from J, with 18 bases in between. The CDR3 nucleotides are TGTGCCAGCAGACCCTCCAGGGTCGTAAGCTACGAGCAGTACTTC. Amino acids: CASRPSRVVSYEQYF.

V gene TRBV4-3 combines with J gene TRBJ2-3; D is ambiguous. V shed 1 base and J shed 0 bases, with 11 bases lying between them. Germline CDR1 and CDR2: LGHNA and YSLEER. The CDR3 loop spans 16 amino acids. CDR3 region: CASSQGSLPSTDTQYF. The CDR3, as DNA: TGCGCCAGCAGCCAAGGCTCTCTACCCAGCACAGATACGCAGTATTTT.

V usage is TRBV11-2 and J usage is TRBJ2-5; D possibly corresponds to TRBD2 (6 bases). The length of the CDR3 is 15 residues. Germline assignment: CDR1 SGHAT and CDR2 FQNNGV. Trimming stripped 5 bases from V and 6 bases from J, with 19 bases between. CDR3 sequence (DNA): TGTGCCAGCAGCAGACCGGGACTCCTAAGGAAGACCCAGTACTTC. Translation gives CASSRPGLLRKTQYF.

The CDR3 protein is CASSLYRGNSPLHF. CDR3 bases: TGTGCCAGCAGCTTGTACAGGGGGAATTCACCCCTCCACTTT. The chain carries TRBV5-4 and TRBJ1-6; TRBD1 agrees at 8 bases. The CDR3 has 14 residues. The germline gives CDR1 SGHNT, CDR2 YYREEE (reference sequence). V shed 1 base, J shed 7 bases, and the junction held 1 base outside the gene matches.

This clone was seen once. The genes are TRBV4-3 and TRBJ2-3, with a tentative D call TRBD2 (5 bases). Germline assignment: CDR1 LGHNA and CDR2 YSLEER. V gave up 3 bases and J gave up 2 bases, with 15 bases separating them. CDR3 size: 16 residues. The CDR3 loop reads CASSQNYLASTDTQYF. DNA of the CDR3: TGCGCCAGCAGCCAGAACTATCTAGCTTCCACAGATACGCAGTATTTT.

In DNA form, the CDR3 reads TGCAGCGCCCGGACAGGGCTCTCCTACGAGCAGTACTTC. Its translation: CSARTGLSYEQYF. V usage is TRBV29-1 and J usage is TRBJ2-7; 8 bases fit TRBD1. Germline trimming cut 7 bases from V and 0 bases from J; bases unmatched to any gene: 5. The CDR3 is made up of 13 amino acids. Germline CDR1 reads SQVTM; CDR2 reads ANQGSEA.

The rearrangement joins TRBV15 to TRBJ2-7, with 9 bases aligning to TRBD1. Per the germline V gene, CDR1 is LNHNV and CDR2 is YYDKDF (reference sequence). This CDR3 region has 15 residues. V lost 3 bases, J lost 7 bases, and 10 bases stayed unmatched. The CDR3 coding sequence is TGTGCCACCAGCAGGGGGACAGGGAGTTTACGGGAGCAGTACTTC. This encodes CATSRGTGSLREQYF.

The chain uses TRBV24-1 and TRBJ2-3; 8 bases are shared with TRBD2. Trimming removed 5 bases from V and 2 bases from J; junction bases left unmatched: 5. This CDR3 region has 15 residues. The germline gives CDR1 KGHDR, CDR2 SFDVKD. Here the CDR3 DNA reads TGTGCCACCAGTGGTAAGCGGGGGAACACAGATACGCAGTATTTT. Protein: CATSGKRGNTDTQYF.